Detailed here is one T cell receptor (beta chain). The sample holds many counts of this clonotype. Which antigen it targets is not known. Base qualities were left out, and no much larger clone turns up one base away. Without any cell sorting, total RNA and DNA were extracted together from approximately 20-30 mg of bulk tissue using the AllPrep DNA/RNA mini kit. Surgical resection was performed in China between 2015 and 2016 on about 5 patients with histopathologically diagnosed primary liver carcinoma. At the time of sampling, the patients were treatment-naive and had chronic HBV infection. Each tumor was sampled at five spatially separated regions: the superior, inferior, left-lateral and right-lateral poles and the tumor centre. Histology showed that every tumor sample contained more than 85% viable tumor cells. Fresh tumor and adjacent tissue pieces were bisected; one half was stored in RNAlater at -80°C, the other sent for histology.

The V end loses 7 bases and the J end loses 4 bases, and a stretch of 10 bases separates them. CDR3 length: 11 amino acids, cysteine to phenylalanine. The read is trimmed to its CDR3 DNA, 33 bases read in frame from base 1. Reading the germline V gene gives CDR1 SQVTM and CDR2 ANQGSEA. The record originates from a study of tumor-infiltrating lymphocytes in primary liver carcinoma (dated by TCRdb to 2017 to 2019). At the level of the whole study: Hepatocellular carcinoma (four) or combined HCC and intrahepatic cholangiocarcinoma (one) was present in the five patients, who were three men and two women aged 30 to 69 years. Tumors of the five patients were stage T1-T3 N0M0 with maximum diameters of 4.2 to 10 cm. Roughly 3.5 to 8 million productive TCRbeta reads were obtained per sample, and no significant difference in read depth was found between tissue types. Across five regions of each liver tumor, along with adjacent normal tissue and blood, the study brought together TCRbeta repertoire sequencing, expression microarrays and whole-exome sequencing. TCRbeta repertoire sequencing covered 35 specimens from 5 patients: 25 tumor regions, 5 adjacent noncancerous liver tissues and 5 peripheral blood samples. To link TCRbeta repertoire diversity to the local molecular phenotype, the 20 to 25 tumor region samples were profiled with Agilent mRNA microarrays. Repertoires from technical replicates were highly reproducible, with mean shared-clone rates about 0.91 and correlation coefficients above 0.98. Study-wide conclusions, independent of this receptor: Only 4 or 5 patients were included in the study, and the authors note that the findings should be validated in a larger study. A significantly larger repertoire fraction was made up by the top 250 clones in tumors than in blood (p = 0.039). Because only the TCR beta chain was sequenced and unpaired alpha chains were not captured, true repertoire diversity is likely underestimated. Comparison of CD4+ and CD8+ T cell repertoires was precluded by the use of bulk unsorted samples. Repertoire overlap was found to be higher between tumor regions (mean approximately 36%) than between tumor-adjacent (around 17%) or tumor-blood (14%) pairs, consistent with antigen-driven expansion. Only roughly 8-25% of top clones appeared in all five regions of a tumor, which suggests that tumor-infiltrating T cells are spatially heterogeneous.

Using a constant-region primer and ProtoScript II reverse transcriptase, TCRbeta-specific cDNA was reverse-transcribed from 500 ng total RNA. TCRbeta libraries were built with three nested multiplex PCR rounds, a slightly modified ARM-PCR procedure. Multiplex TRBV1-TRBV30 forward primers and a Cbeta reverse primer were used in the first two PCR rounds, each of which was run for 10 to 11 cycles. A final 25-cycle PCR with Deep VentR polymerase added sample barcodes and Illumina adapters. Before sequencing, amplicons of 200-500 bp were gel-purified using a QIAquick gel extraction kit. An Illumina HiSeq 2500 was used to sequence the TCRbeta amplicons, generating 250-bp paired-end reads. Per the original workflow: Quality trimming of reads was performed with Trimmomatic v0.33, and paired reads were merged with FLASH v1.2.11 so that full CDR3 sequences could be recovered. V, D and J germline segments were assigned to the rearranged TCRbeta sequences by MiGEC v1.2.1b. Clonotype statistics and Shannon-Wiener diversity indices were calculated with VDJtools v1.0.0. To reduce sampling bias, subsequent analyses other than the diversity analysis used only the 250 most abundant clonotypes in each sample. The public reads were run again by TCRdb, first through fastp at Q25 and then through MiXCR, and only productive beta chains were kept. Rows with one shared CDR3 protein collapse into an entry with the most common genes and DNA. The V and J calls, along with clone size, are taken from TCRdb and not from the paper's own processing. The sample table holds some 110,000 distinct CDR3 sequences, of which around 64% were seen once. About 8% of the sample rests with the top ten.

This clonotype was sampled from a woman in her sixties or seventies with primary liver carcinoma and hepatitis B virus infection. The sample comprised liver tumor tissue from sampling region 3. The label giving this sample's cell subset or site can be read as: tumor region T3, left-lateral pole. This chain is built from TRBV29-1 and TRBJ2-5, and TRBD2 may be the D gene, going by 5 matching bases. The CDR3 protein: CSAWAGETQYF. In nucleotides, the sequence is TGCAGCGCATGGGCGGGAGAGACCCAGTACTTC.